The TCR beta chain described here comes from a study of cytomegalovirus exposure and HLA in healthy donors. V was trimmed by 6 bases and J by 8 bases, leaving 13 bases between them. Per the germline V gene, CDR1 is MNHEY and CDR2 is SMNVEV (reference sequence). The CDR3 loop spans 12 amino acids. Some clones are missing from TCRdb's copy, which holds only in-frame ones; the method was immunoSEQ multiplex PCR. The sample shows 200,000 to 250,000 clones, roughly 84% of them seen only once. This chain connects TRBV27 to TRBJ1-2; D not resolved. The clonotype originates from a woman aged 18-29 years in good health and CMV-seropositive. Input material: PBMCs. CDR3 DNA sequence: TGTGCCAGCAGACCCGACGGAGGGGGCTACACCTTC. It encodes CASRPDGGGYTF.